This TCR beta chain appears in the sequencing data of a study of regulatory T cells in long-lasting Graves disease. The table lists this clonotype with many counts. The CDR3 is 14 amino acids. Germline lookup yields CDR1 SGHTA and CDR2 FQGTGA. Between the trimmed V and J ends, which lost 5 bases and 0 bases, there was a span of 9 bases. The time point denotes: newly diagnosed GD, antithyroid drugs for less than 3 months. Scientists built the TCR library using RNA that was extracted from PBMCs. The peripheral blood volume drawn was 7.5 to 9.5 milliliters, and it was collected into EDTA tubes. Construction of the TCR beta libraries employed iRepertoire HTBI primers in conjunction with Arm-PCR of CDR3 regions. MiXCR, run by TCRdb on the multiplex PCR reads, gives a single entry per CDR3 protein. The repertoire has a few hundred thousand distinct CDR3 sequences, approximately 12% of them found once; the top ten carry approximately 20%.

This sample also belongs to another study, concerning T cells in Graves' hyperthyroidism and ophthalmopathy.

The V gene is TRBV7-3, the J gene TRBJ2-3, with D unclear. The sample consisted of peripheral blood mononuclear cells (PBMCs), taken at new diagnosis, from a patient treated with antithyroid drugs. The clonotype comes from a woman aged 18-35 years with Graves disease. The CDR3 bases are TGTGCCAGCAGCCGTCTGGGGAGCACAGATACGCAGTATTTT. It translates to CASSRLGSTDTQYF.